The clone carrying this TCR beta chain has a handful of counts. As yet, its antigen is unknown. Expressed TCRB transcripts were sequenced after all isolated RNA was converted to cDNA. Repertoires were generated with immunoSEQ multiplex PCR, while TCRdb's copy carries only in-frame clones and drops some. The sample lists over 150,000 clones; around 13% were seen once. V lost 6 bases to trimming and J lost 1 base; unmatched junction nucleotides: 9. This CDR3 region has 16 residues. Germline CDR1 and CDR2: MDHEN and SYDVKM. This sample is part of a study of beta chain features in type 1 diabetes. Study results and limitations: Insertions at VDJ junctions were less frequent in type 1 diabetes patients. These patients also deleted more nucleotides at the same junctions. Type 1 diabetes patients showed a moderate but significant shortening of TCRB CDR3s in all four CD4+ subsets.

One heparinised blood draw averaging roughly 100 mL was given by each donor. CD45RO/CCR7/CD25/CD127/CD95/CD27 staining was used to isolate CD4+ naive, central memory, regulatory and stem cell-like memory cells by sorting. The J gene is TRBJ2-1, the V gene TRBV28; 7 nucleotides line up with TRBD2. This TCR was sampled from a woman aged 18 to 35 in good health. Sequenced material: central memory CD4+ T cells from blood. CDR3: CASSLDRGGSYNEQFF. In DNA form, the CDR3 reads TGTGCCAGCAGCCTCGATAGGGGAGGGTCCTACAATGAGCAGTTCTTC.